This T cell receptor beta chain was recovered during a study of cytomegalovirus exposure and HLA in healthy donors (dated by TCRdb to the late 2010s). Turning to the overall study: According to an earlier analysis of 550 to 700 of the donors, 150 million to 200 million T cells yielded 117 million unique TCR beta sequences and about 300 Gb of sequence data. An early release covering about 600 HLA-typed donors comprised 250 to 350 gigabases of sequencing data and approximately 85 million unique TCR sequences. The genetic ancestry cluster associated with self-reported Caucasian donors included 65% to 90% of the approximately 410 genotyped donors. The study aimed to test whether signatures of past pathogen exposure could be identified by cataloging public T cell receptors. The study profiled the T cell repertoires of 500 to 800 subjects by immunosequencing and related them to cytomegalovirus serostatus. In addition to the first cohort of approximately 670 subjects, a separate validation cohort of under 150 different subjects was used. The study combined high-throughput TCR immunosequencing, statistical association of individual TCRs with disease status, and machine learning to predict cytomegalovirus infection status. A later analysis re-analyzed previously published TCR beta repertoires from roughly 600 donors and added high-resolution HLA genotyping to study TCR occurrence patterns. Rather than drawing on any new phenotypic data, the later analysis identified candidate immune exposures from TCR beta sequences and the way those sequences occurred across donors. An earlier analysis of approximately 500 of the donors applied high-throughput TCR beta sequencing to assess whether each TCR beta V gene segment acted as functional or pseudogenic. Donor age, sex, ethnicity and CMV serostatus were compiled alongside the repertoire data. Genome-wide SNP genotypes for about three fifths of the 666 donors were used in a later genetic analysis, which treated that subset as a discovery cohort. All discovery cohort repertoires had been generated on a single sequencing platform. Both class I and class II loci were covered by HLA typing, at four-digit resolution. Typing coverage varied by locus: roughly 629-640 donors for A, B, C, DRB1 and DQB1; approximately 520 for DQA1; around 570 for DPA1; approximately 470 for DPB1. Five DR-DQ haplotypes were treated as single units for association and clustering because of strong linkage in the cohort. Among 300 to 450 genotyped donors of the cohort, an average of roughly 240,000 unique TCR beta nucleotide sequences were sequenced per donor, approximately 20% of them non-productive.

In total, approximately 700 healthy bone marrow donors made up the cohort. Cohort members were all nominally healthy when sampled, although unrecorded immune exposures were likely present. The donor was CMV seropositive and belonged to the group of 250 to 300 seropositive cohort members. A peripheral blood sample was collected from each donor, and TCR beta sequencing was performed on peripheral blood mononuclear cells. The Qiagen DNeasy Blood Extraction Kit was used to extract genomic DNA from the blood cell samples. Results and caveats for the whole study, not just this receptor: Correlated functional status among segregating V segments might be attributable to linkage disequilibrium, but an unknown experimental factor could not be ruled out. Most CMV-associated TCR beta chains appeared to be HLA-restricted in a later analysis, and the HLA associations seemed to be driven largely by CMV exposure. A further reported finding was that TCR beta sequences accurately predicted the HLA-A and HLA-B alleles for most subjects in the first cohort. Most TCR sequences were seen in very few donors, while some public TCRs were found in many individuals. In an earlier analysis of about 550 of the donors, most TCR beta V segments were observed in productive rearrangements about 90% or about 30% of the time, broadly matching IMGT annotations. The earlier analysis of approximately 560 of the donors excluded approximately 17 rarely observed V segments, including chromosome 9 orphons, because counts were too low. Presence/absence analyses assumed roughly uniform sequencing depth across donors, an assumption that may not hold. At a false discovery rate of 0.05, a later analysis linked fewer than 20,000 TCR beta sequences to specific HLA alleles. HLA typing was unavailable for some donors at each locus, so association tests used only the typed subset. It was suggested by the authors that the approach could potentially be generalized to other disease states and immunological phenotypes. A few of the identified cytomegalovirus-associated TCR beta chains were confirmed in vitro to be specific for cytomegalovirus antigens. In a later analysis, HLA-associated TCR beta chains were found to be more clonally expanded and to have lower generation probabilities than equally common non-associated chains. A later analysis found that TCR association rates varied across HLA loci, with DRB1 alleles showing the most associated TCRs and HLA-C alleles the fewest. The classifier was reported to diagnose cytomegalovirus status with high specificity and sensitivity in both the original cohort and the validation cohort. A later genetic analysis associated a missense DCLRE1C variant with V-gene and J-gene trimming of TCR beta chains, and an independent cohort replicated the association. The study listed 150 to 200 TCR beta chains as associated with cytomegalovirus. A later genetic analysis reported fewer N-insertions in productive TCRs among donors in an Asian-associated ancestry cluster than the roughly 720-donor mean. Several of the top co-occurrence clusters appeared to be linked to parvovirus B19, influenza, CMV and Epstein-Barr virus, according to a later analysis. Immune exposure information for the cohort was limited to CMV serostatus. The cohort was sequenced for TCR beta chains only, and without alpha or paired-chain data the features that could be detected were limited. A cluster of highly shared sequence variants was judged likely to represent a technical artifact of the sequencing pipeline. When HLA alleles, especially DR and DQ, strongly co-occurred, TCR associations were difficult to assign to individual alleles.

Library method: the immunoSEQ multiplex PCR assay. For the multiplex PCR, a mixture combining 60 forward primers for TCR Vbeta segments and 13 reverse primers for TCR Jbeta segments was used. The CDR3 region of rearranged TCR beta genes was amplified from genomic DNA by a multiplex PCR assay. Amplified TCR beta libraries were sequenced as 87-base-pair reads on the Illumina HiSeq System. The study's own analysis went as follows. A later analysis tallied 75 million to 95 million unique TCR beta chains across the 610 or so repertoires, and about 12 million of those chains were shared by two or more donors. Raw reads were error-corrected and collapsed into unique sequences by a nearest-neighbor algorithm in which closely related sequences were merged to remove PCR and sequencing errors. Alignment of CDR3 sequences to IMGT reference sequences was used to assign V, D and J gene segments. For a sequence to be retained, at least a six-nucleotide match to both a V gene segment and a J gene segment was required. A rearrangement was called productive if the CDR3 had no stop codons and remained in frame with V and J, and every other rearrangement was called non-productive. CDR3 was defined according to IMGT convention as the region running from the second conserved V-encoded cysteine to the conserved J-encoded phenylalanine. In an earlier analysis of around 640 of the donors, sequences lacking an unambiguous match to a single V gene segment were excluded. In an earlier analysis of some 590 of the donors, a V segment was called functional when productive rearrangements were above 56.7%, and segregating when the standard deviation between donors exceeded 5%. A statistical classification framework was developed to diagnose cytomegalovirus status using the catalog of TCR beta chain sequences. In a later analysis, V and J genes were assigned by comparing TCR nucleotide sequences against IMGT/GENE-DB human TR gene sequences. A later analysis assigned CDR3 sequences and most-parsimonious VDJ recombination scenarios with the TCRdist pipeline. In a later analysis, every TCR beta chain was defined by the combination of its CDR3 amino acid sequence and its V-gene family, and reads without a unique V-gene family were dropped. In a later analysis, approximately 590 highly shared, low-generation-probability nucleotide sequences were removed to address suspected cross-contamination and a sequencing artifact. In a later analysis, a clonal expansion index for each public chain was calculated from normalized within-repertoire ranks of inferred template counts. In a later analysis, generation probabilities were computed using a VDJ recombination model fitted to out-of-frame rearrangements, and the results were checked against IGoR. In a later analysis, TCR-TCR, TCR-HLA and TCR-CMV co-occurrence was scored with hypergeometric tests, and a repertoire-size bias correction was applied to TCR pairs. In a later analysis, false discovery rates were estimated by permuting HLA or CMV assignments 20 times. In a later analysis, co-occurring TCRs were grouped using DBSCAN, with TCRdist sequence similarity added in when clustering inside HLA-allele-positive subsets. Co-occurrence clustering excluded repertoires with fewer than 30,000 or more than 120,000 public chains, plus five with anomalous nucleotide sharing. TCRdb mirrors the immuneACCESS table, restricted to in-frame sequences. Some clones are absent from its copies; in checked studies, under half trace to an unresolved V gene, and the reason for the others is unknown. Clone size and V and J calls were adopted from that table, with D and trimming inferred from the DNA. In all, the sample holds about 190,000 clones, and around 73% of those were seen once. The ten largest clones add up to 2% to 2.5% of the sample.

Comments on this clone: No cognate antigen has been identified for it. Within one base of it there is no much larger clone, and no base qualities were kept.

This clonotype was sampled from a woman aged 30 to 39 in good health and CMV-seropositive. The sample comprised PBMCs.

This receptor has the CDR3 CASRGGAPSYNEQFF. In nucleotide form, the sequence is TGTGCCAGCAGGGGGGGGGCGCCATCCTACAATGAGCAGTTCTTC. The chain links TRBV5-4 with TRBJ2-1; tentative D gene TRBD2, with 7 bases matching. V lost 5 bases and J lost 1 base; the stretch between them is 13 bases long. Including cysteine and phenylalanine, the CDR3 has 15 amino acids. CDR3 DNA only is kept here, 45 bases in frame from base 1. Reading the germline V gene (reference sequence) gives CDR1 SGHNT and CDR2 YYREEE.